This TCR beta chain was observed in a study of neurological immune-mediated disorders. General study findings and limits: As far as clinical or MRI features were concerned, none was associated with the multiple sclerosis repertoire cluster.

There are a few counts of this clonotype. The target antigen is unknown. Being one base from a much bigger clone, this may be a read error. CDR3 length equals 13 residues. Germline V gene sequence: CDR1 ENHRY, CDR2 SYGVKD. Trimming pared 6 bases from V and 2 bases from J, leaving 10 bases between. The making of cDNA relied on 5'RACE with 10-nucleotide random UMIs. Every sequencing run produced over 190 million TCR-beta sequences, and the sequences from any one run covered 15-18 subjects. TCRdb called the 5' RACE reads again in MiXCR, with one record for every CDR3 protein. In the table there are 24,000 or so distinct CDR3 sequences, more than 2% of which are singletons.

Sequencing was done on a sample of PBMCs. The receptor was derived from a woman aged 50 to 60 with multiple sclerosis. The J gene is TRBJ2-5, the V gene TRBV10-3; D uncertain. CDR3 coding DNA: TGTGCCATCAGCAACAGAAAACAAGAGACCCAGTACTTC. Translating it yields CAISNRKQETQYF.